The rows below give T cell receptor beta chains drawn from one sample of a study of blood T cell repertoires in COVID-19. Profiling relied on immunoSEQ multiplex PCR, and the TCRdb table lists in-frame clones only, not all of them. The sample lists 150,000 to 180,000 clones; roughly 88% were seen once. The sequenced material came from peripheral blood. All receptors derive from a man in his sixties with COVID-19, enrolled during active disease. The CDR3 runs from the conserved cysteine through the conserved F or W. The D gene is left open where the match is weak. The size field is filled for only some rows; it gives once, few, many or a size class.

d_call: NA; v_call: TRBV27; j_call: TRBJ1-3; clone_size: NA; cdr3_nt: TGTGCCAGCAGTGGACGGGGTCGAAACACCATATATTTT; cdr3_aa: CASSGRGRNTIYF
d_call: NA; v_call: TRBV28; j_call: TRBJ2-3; clone_size: NA; cdr3_nt: TGTGCCAGCAGTTTGGGCGGGAGCACAGATACGCAGTATTTT; cdr3_aa: CASSLGGSTDTQYF
d_call: NA; v_call: TRBV7-8; j_call: TRBJ1-5; clone_size: NA; cdr3_nt: TGTGCCAGCAGCTTAGGTCTCGGGAGTAGCAATCAGCCCCAGCATTTT; cdr3_aa: CASSLGLGSSNQPQHF
d_call: TRBD1; v_call: TRBV25-1; j_call: TRBJ2-1; clone_size: NA; cdr3_nt: TGTGCCAGCAGTGAAGGACAGGGTTTCAATGAGCAGTTCTTC; cdr3_aa: CASSEGQGFNEQFF
d_call: TRBD2; v_call: TRBV11-3; j_call: TRBJ2-4; clone_size: NA; cdr3_nt: TGTGCCATCGATAGCGGGACGGGCATTCAGTACTTC; cdr3_aa: CAIDSGTGIQYF
d_call: NA; v_call: TRBV19; j_call: TRBJ1-6; clone_size: NA; cdr3_nt: TGTGCCAGTAGTGCGACAACAGCGGGTTCACCCCTCCACTTT; cdr3_aa: CASSATTAGSPLHF
d_call: NA; v_call: TRBV5-8; j_call: TRBJ1-5; clone_size: NA; cdr3_nt: TGTGCCAGCGGGGAAGGGGGCAATCAGCCCCAGCATTTT; cdr3_aa: CASGEGGNQPQHF
d_call: TRBD1; v_call: TRBV7-3; j_call: TRBJ2-1; clone_size: NA; cdr3_nt: TGTGCCAGCAGCGAAATCAGGGGGTCGTACAATGAGCAGTTCTTC; cdr3_aa: CASSEIRGSYNEQFF
d_call: TRBD2; v_call: TRBV24-1; j_call: TRBJ2-1; clone_size: NA; cdr3_nt: TGTGCCACAGGACTAGCGGGGGACAATGAGCAGTTCTTC; cdr3_aa: CATGLAGDNEQFF
d_call: NA; v_call: TRBV30; j_call: TRBJ1-5; clone_size: NA; cdr3_nt: TGTGCCTGGAGTGGAGGCCCCTGGGATCAGCCCCAGCATTTT; cdr3_aa: CAWSGGPWDQPQHF
d_call: NA; v_call: TRBV23-1; j_call: TRBJ1-2; clone_size: NA; cdr3_nt: TGCGCCAGCAGTCAACGGCCCCACAGGGAGCCCGAGGGCTACACCTTC; cdr3_aa: CASSQRPHREPEGYTF
d_call: NA; v_call: TRBV7-2; j_call: TRBJ2-2; clone_size: few; cdr3_nt: TGTGCCAGCAGCTCCGGTCGACATATTAACACCGGGGAGCTGTTTTTT; cdr3_aa: CASSSGRHINTGELFF
d_call: NA; v_call: TRBV6-2/TRBV6-3; j_call: TRBJ2-6; clone_size: NA; cdr3_nt: TGTGCCAGCAGTCAAGGGGGCTCTGGGGCCAACGTCCTGACTTTC; cdr3_aa: CASSQGGSGANVLTF
d_call: TRBD1; v_call: TRBV12-5; j_call: TRBJ2-1; clone_size: NA; cdr3_nt: TGTGCTAGTGGTAACCCGGACAGGGGGCTCGACAATGAGCAGTTCTTC; cdr3_aa: CASGNPDRGLDNEQFF
d_call: NA; v_call: TRBV5-1; j_call: TRBJ2-7; clone_size: few; cdr3_nt: TGCGCCAGCAGCCTGCAGGGGCCCCTCTACGAGCAGTACTTC; cdr3_aa: CASSLQGPLYEQYF
d_call: NA; v_call: TRBV30; j_call: TRBJ1-6; clone_size: NA; cdr3_nt: TGTGCCTGGAGCGACGGAACAGGGACATATAATTCACCCCTCCACTTT; cdr3_aa: CAWSDGTGTYNSPLHF
d_call: NA; v_call: TRBV19; j_call: TRBJ1-1; clone_size: NA; cdr3_nt: TGTGCCAGTAACGACAGGAACATTCACACTGAAGCTTTCTTT; cdr3_aa: CASNDRNIHTEAFF
d_call: NA; v_call: TRBV18; j_call: TRBJ1-1; clone_size: NA; cdr3_nt: TGTGCCAGCTCACCACCGATGGGGGGAGATTTGAACACTGAAGCTTTCTTT; cdr3_aa: CASSPPMGGDLNTEAFF
d_call: NA; v_call: TRBV28; j_call: TRBJ1-5; clone_size: NA; cdr3_nt: TGTGCCAGCAGGCCTACAGGGAACACACTTAATCAGCCCCAGCATTTT; cdr3_aa: CASRPTGNTLNQPQHF
d_call: NA; v_call: TRBV6-5; j_call: TRBJ1-2; clone_size: NA; cdr3_nt: TGTGCCAGCAGAGAGGACAGAGACTATGGCTACACCTTC; cdr3_aa: CASREDRDYGYTF
d_call: NA; v_call: TRBV7-2; j_call: TRBJ1-1; clone_size: NA; cdr3_nt: TGTGCCAGCAATAAGGGGATGAACACTGAAGCTTTCTTT; cdr3_aa: CASNKGMNTEAFF
d_call: NA; v_call: TRBV3-1/TRBV3-2; j_call: TRBJ2-1; clone_size: NA; cdr3_nt: TGTGCCAGCAGCCAAGATGGGGGCCCCTACAATGAGCAGTTCTTC; cdr3_aa: CASSQDGGPYNEQFF
d_call: TRBD1; v_call: TRBV7-2; j_call: TRBJ2-1; clone_size: NA; cdr3_nt: TGTGCCAGCAGCTTGAACAGGGGAGACTACAATGAGCAGTTCTTC; cdr3_aa: CASSLNRGDYNEQFF
d_call: NA; v_call: TRBV6-5; j_call: TRBJ2-7; clone_size: NA; cdr3_nt: TGTGCCAGCAGTCCACAGGGTGGGCCCTACGAGCAGTACTTC; cdr3_aa: CASSPQGGPYEQYF
d_call: TRBD2; v_call: TRBV7-2; j_call: TRBJ2-1; clone_size: NA; cdr3_nt: TGTGCCAGCAGCCCTAAACCGGGGGGGGGCTACAATGAGCAGTTCTTC; cdr3_aa: CASSPKPGGGYNEQFF
d_call: TRBD1; v_call: TRBV19; j_call: TRBJ1-4; clone_size: NA; cdr3_nt: TGTGCCACCACAAGACAGGGCGCTGCAACTAATGAAAAACTGTTTTTT; cdr3_aa: CATTRQGAATNEKLFF
d_call: NA; v_call: TRBV6-5; j_call: TRBJ1-3; clone_size: few; cdr3_nt: TGTGCCAGCACTTTAACTCTCTCTGGAAACACCATATATTTT; cdr3_aa: CASTLTLSGNTIYF
d_call: NA; v_call: TRBV30; j_call: TRBJ2-5; clone_size: NA; cdr3_nt: TGTGCCTGGGAAGGACAGTGGCGGGAGACCCAGTACTTC; cdr3_aa: CAWEGQWRETQYF
d_call: NA; v_call: TRBV7-9; j_call: TRBJ2-7; clone_size: NA; cdr3_nt: TGTGCCAGCAGCTTACCCCACTCCTACGAGCAGTACTTC; cdr3_aa: CASSLPHSYEQYF
d_call: TRBD1; v_call: TRBV7-9; j_call: TRBJ1-2; clone_size: NA; cdr3_nt: TGTGCCAGCAGCTTAACAGGGGCAAACTATGGCTACACCTTC; cdr3_aa: CASSLTGANYGYTF
d_call: TRBD2; v_call: TRBV27; j_call: TRBJ2-2; clone_size: NA; cdr3_nt: TGTGCCAGCACCTTAGGGAGGGCCGGGGAGCTGTTTTTT; cdr3_aa: CASTLGRAGELFF
d_call: NA; v_call: TRBV5-4; j_call: TRBJ2-7; clone_size: NA; cdr3_nt: TGTGCCAGCAACTTGAGGGGGTCGGACGAGCAGTACTTC; cdr3_aa: CASNLRGSDEQYF
d_call: NA; v_call: TRBV10-1; j_call: TRBJ2-5; clone_size: NA; cdr3_nt: TGCGCCAGGTTAGGGGGGGGGAAGTTGATCCAAGAGACCCAGTACTTC; cdr3_aa: CARLGGGKLIQETQYF
d_call: TRBD1; v_call: TRBV18; j_call: TRBJ2-7; clone_size: NA; cdr3_nt: TGTGCCAGCTCACCGCAGACAGGGTCGAGCGAGCAGTACTTC; cdr3_aa: CASSPQTGSSEQYF
d_call: TRBD1; v_call: TRBV10-3; j_call: TRBJ1-2; clone_size: few; cdr3_nt: TGTGCCATCAGTGTCGGACAGGGGGACTATGGCTACACCTTC; cdr3_aa: CAISVGQGDYGYTF
d_call: TRBD1; v_call: TRBV7-8; j_call: TRBJ1-2; clone_size: NA; cdr3_nt: TGTGCCAGCAGACAGGGACAGGGCATTGACTATGGCTACACCTTC; cdr3_aa: CASRQGQGIDYGYTF
d_call: TRBD1; v_call: TRBV28; j_call: TRBJ1-5; clone_size: NA; cdr3_nt: TGTGCCAGCACCCCGGACAGGGGAGGCCAGCCCCAGCATTTT; cdr3_aa: CASTPDRGGQPQHF
d_call: TRBD1; v_call: TRBV6-5; j_call: TRBJ1-4; clone_size: NA; cdr3_nt: TGTGCCAGCAGTATCGGACAGGGTACTAATGAAAAACTGTTTTTT; cdr3_aa: CASSIGQGTNEKLFF
d_call: TRBD1; v_call: TRBV3-1/TRBV3-2; j_call: TRBJ1-2; clone_size: once; cdr3_nt: TGTGCCAGCAGCCTCCAGGGGGCTTACGGCTACACCTTC; cdr3_aa: CASSLQGAYGYTF
d_call: TRBD2; v_call: TRBV18; j_call: TRBJ2-3; clone_size: NA; cdr3_nt: TGTGCCAGCTCACCTGCTCTGCGGGAGGTCAGTGATACGCAGTATTTT; cdr3_aa: CASSPALREVSDTQYF
d_call: TRBD1; v_call: TRBV18; j_call: TRBJ1-1; clone_size: NA; cdr3_nt: TGTGCCAGCTCACCACTTGACGCGACAGGGGTCGGAACTGAAGCTTTCTTT; cdr3_aa: CASSPLDATGVGTEAFF
d_call: NA; v_call: TRBV15; j_call: TRBJ1-5; clone_size: NA; cdr3_nt: TGTGCCACCAGCGAAGAGGGTCTTAGCAATCAGCCCCAGCATTTT; cdr3_aa: CATSEEGLSNQPQHF